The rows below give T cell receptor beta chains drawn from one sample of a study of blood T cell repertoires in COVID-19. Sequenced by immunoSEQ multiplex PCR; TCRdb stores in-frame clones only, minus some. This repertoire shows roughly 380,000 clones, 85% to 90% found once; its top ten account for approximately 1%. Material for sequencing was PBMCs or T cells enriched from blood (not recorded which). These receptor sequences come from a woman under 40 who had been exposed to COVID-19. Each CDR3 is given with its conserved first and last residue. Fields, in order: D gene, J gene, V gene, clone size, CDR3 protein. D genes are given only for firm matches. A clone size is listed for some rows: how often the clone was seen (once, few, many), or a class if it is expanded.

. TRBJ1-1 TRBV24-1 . CATSASGSLNTEAFF
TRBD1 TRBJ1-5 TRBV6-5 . CASSTGQGNQPQHF
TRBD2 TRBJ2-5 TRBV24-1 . CATSDGTSGTETQYF
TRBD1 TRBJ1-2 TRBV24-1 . CATSDPGQGIYGYTF
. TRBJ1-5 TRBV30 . CAYTTPGHNQPQHF
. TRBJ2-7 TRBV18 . CASSPHPPGMGGAPEYF
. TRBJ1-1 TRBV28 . CASSIRGMNTEAFF
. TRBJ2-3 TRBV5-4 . CASSLDPTTDTQYF
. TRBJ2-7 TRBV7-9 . CASSDPKWRSYEQYF
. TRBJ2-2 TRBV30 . CAWSTIVGLANTGELFF
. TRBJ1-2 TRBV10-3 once CAISDSGQVGTGYTF
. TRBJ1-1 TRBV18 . CASSPPNPSGPNTEAFF
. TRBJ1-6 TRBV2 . CASSQNNSPLHF
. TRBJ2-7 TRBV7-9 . CASSSVAGMWGNSEQYF
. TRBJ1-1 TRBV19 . CASSIDAVNTEAFF
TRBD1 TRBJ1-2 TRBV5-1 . CASSLEAPGTGAYGYTF
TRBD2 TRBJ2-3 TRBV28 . CASSAPLAVAIADTQYF
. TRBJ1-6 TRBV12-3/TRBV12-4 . CASSLSNSPLHF
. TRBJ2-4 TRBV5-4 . CASSLGQGDVGGKIQYF
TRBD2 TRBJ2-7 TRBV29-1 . CSVEGSGANFYEQYF
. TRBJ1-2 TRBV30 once CAWVRASVADGYTF
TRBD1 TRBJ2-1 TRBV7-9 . CASSPDRDEQFF
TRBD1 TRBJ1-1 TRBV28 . CASIPGTGGWNEAFF
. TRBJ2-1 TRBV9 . CASSVGGLSSYNEQFF
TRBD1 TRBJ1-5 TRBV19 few CASSISGTAIHQPQHF
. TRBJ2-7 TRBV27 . CASSFRWARQKLAYEQYF
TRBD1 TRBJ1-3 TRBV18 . CASSRSGTALVGNTIYF
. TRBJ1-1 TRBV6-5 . CASSYVRFQRGTEAFF
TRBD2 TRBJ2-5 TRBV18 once CASHPGLAGEVFRGTQYF
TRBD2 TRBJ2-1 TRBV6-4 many CASSAGTSGSNEQFF
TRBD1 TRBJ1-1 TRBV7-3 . CASSEQGANTEAFF
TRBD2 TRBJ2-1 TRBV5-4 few CASSSAGLAGVNEQFF
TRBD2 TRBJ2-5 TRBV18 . CASSPPGLAGGETQYF
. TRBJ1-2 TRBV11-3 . CASSLGQANYYGYTF
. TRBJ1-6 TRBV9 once CASSVSGLNSPLHF
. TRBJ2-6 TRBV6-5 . CASSIQGSGANVLTF